These 27 T cell receptor beta chains came from one sample sequenced in a study of T cell responses to AZD1222 COVID-19 vaccine. Repertoires were generated with immunoSEQ multiplex PCR, while TCRdb's copy carries only in-frame clones and drops some. The sample gives 110,000 to 150,000 clones, around 94% of which show up once; approximately 12% is in the top ten. The sequenced sample was peripheral blood, obtained after recovery from COVID-19. Every receptor here comes from an adult who had recovered from COVID-19.

The chain carries TRBV10-2 and TRBJ2-5; TRBD2 matches at 8 bases. This CDR3 is 13 amino acids long. Germline CDR1 is WSHSY and CDR2 is SAAADI. The ends lost 9 bases at V and 5 bases at J; junction bases unmatched: 8. The CDR3 DNA reads TGCGCCAGTTTTCCCCGGGGGGGCGAGACCCAGTACTTC. Encoded protein: CASFPRGGETQYF.

The chain employs TRBV28 and TRBJ1-1; D is possibly TRBD1 (6 bases). V was cut by 6 bases and J by 10 bases, with 15 bases left in between. Germline V gene sequence: CDR1 MDHEN, CDR2 SYDVKM. The CDR3 loop spans 12 amino acids. CDR3 residues: CASSGTGSGAFF. For the CDR3, the DNA is TGTGCCAGCAGCGGTACAGGGTCGGGAGCTTTCTTT.

This chain links TRBV19 with TRBJ2-7; TRBD2 agrees at 12 bases. J was trimmed by 3 bases and V by 1 base; bases with no gene match: 1. There are 15 residues in the CDR3. The germline CDR1 and CDR2 sequences are LNHDA and SQIVND (reference sequence). The CDR3 here is CASSIGTSGIYEQYF. DNA of the CDR3: TGTGCCAGTAGTATAGGGACTAGCGGGATCTACGAGCAGTACTTC.

This chain uses TRBV5-6 with TRBJ1-2, with TRBD1 identical over 7 bases. The V and J ends lost 4 bases and 2 bases, in that order; junction bases with no gene match: 2. There are 13 residues in the CDR3. From germline, CDR1 is SGHDT and CDR2 YYEEEE. CDR3 sequence reads: CASSLDRNYGYTF. CDR3 nucleotide sequence: TGTGCCAGCAGCCTGGACAGGAACTATGGCTACACCTTC.

The J gene is TRBJ2-7, the V gene TRBV20-1; D unclear. The CDR3 is made up of 13 amino acids. Germline V lookup: CDR1 DFQATT, CDR2 SNEGSKA (reference sequence). V was shortened by 3 bases and J by 1 base, with 10 bases between the two germline ends. This CDR3 reads CSASRTPSYEQYF. In nucleotides, the CDR3 is TGCAGTGCTAGTAGGACCCCGTCCTACGAGCAGTACTTC.

The chain has TRBV20-1 and TRBJ1-3, with D possibly being TRBD1 (5 bases). The CDR3 is 17 amino acids. Looked up from germline, CDR1 is DFQATT and CDR2 is SNEGSKA (reference sequence). V gave up 3 bases and J gave up 0 bases, with 18 bases separating them. The CDR3 nucleotides are TGCAGTGCTAGTCGAGTAGGAGGGGTCCCCTCTGGAAACACCATATATTTT. As protein: CSASRVGGVPSGNTIYF.

The chain has TRBV7-9 and TRBJ2-1; 7 bases match TRBD1. Trimming took 4 bases from V and 2 from J; bases not matched to a gene: 5. From germline, CDR1 is SEHNR and CDR2 FQNEAQ (reference sequence). The CDR3 has 15 amino acids. The CDR3 nucleotides are TGTGCCAGCAGCTCTCCCGGGACAGCCTACAATGAGCAGTTCTTC. It translates to CASSSPGTAYNEQFF. Full variable domain (rest looked up from reference TRBV7-9 and TRBJ2-1): DTGVSQNPRHKITKRGQNVTFRCDPISEHNRLYWYRQTLGQGPEFLTYFQNEAQLEKSRLLSDRFSAERPKGSFSTLEIQRTEQGDSAMYLCASSSPGTAYNEQFFGPGTRLTVL.

The chain links TRBV19 to TRBJ1-5, with 8 bases lining up with TRBD1. Germline V gene data show CDR1 as LNHDA and CDR2 as SQIVND (reference sequence). J gave up 2 bases and V 9 bases, and 9 bases lay outside the gene matches. This CDR3 spans 15 amino acids. CDR3 DNA: TGTGCCAGCAGGGGGCTAGGTCGGGGCAATCAGCCCCAGCATTTT. Translation gives CASRGLGRGNQPQHF. The complete variable domain, with remaining parts taken from reference TRBV19 and TRBJ1-5, reads DGGITQSPKYLFRKEGQNVTLSCEQNLNHDAMYWYRQDPGQGLRLIYYSQIVNDFQKGDIAEGYSVSREKKESFPLTVTSAQKNPTAFYLCASRGLGRGNQPQHFGDGTRLSIL.

The chain has TRBV5-6 and TRBJ1-2; D call uncertain. CDR3 length: 13 residues. Trimming took off 0 bases at V and 4 bases at J, with 7 bases between the two ends. The germline V gene encodes CDR1 SGHDT and CDR2 YYEEEE. The CDR3 region is CASSLVQVYGYTF. CDR3 DNA: TGTGCCAGCAGCTTGGTCCAGGTCTATGGCTACACCTTC.

This chain links TRBV7-8 with TRBJ2-5; the match to TRBD2 covers 11 bases. The CDR3 spans 15 residues. After removal of 5 bases from V and 5 bases from J, the junction contained 7 bases not matched to a gene. Per the germline V gene, CDR1 is SGHVS and CDR2 is FQNEAQ. DNA of the CDR3: TGTGCCAGCAGCCCCTTAGCGGGAGGGCGGGAGACCCAGTACTTC. Its translation: CASSPLAGGRETQYF.

The chain has TRBV12-5 and TRBJ2-1; D is perhaps TRBD1 (6 bases). The CDR3 covers 12 residues. Germline-derived CDR1 and CDR2 are LGHNT and FRNRAP. Trimming stripped 6 bases from V and 7 bases from J, with 10 bases between. The CDR3 reads CASGFTGNEQFF. DNA of the CDR3: TGTGCTAGTGGGTTCACAGGGAATGAGCAGTTCTTC.

The chain joins TRBV28 to TRBJ1-1, with D possibly matching TRBD1 (6 bases). The germline V and J ends were trimmed by 6 bases and 8 bases, with 19 bases remaining between them. Germline loops: CDR1 MDHEN, CDR2 SYDVKM. CDR3 length equals 14 residues. The CDR3 sequence: CASSPETGTAEAFF. As DNA, the CDR3 is TGTGCCAGCAGCCCCGAGACAGGCACCGCCGAAGCTTTCTTT.

V is TRBV6-5 and J is TRBJ2-7; the D gene is possibly TRBD1 (5 bases). The CDR3 spans 13 residues. CDR1 and CDR2 (germline): MNHEY, SVGAGI. Trimming pared 6 bases from V and 7 bases from J, leaving 16 bases between. CDR3 DNA sequence: TGTGCCAGCAGCCCCGCAGGGTACGAAGAGCAGTACTTC. Amino acids: CASSPAGYEEQYF.

The chain joins TRBV11-3 to TRBJ2-1, with TRBD2 identical over 10 bases. CDR1 is SGHNT and CDR2 is YENEEA in the germline V gene. The CDR3 spans 13 residues. V dropped 5 bases and J dropped 10; count of bases not matched to a gene: 5. The CDR3 DNA reads as TGTGCCAGCAGCCGGGGACTAGCGAAAGAGCAGTTCTTC. Its protein product is CASSRGLAKEQFF.

This clone occurred once. This chain links TRBV27 with TRBJ2-3; the D gene could be TRBD1 or TRBD2 (5 bases each). The length of the CDR3 is 14 residues. V gave up 3 bases and J gave up 6 bases, with 13 bases separating them. The germline gives CDR1 MNHEY, CDR2 SMNVEV (reference sequence). This CDR3 reads CASSFSGLGDTQYF. DNA for the CDR3: TGTGCCAGCAGTTTTTCGGGGCTGGGGGATACGCAGTATTTT.

This clone occurred once. The chain has TRBV6-1 and TRBJ2-7, with D perhaps matching TRBD1 (6 bases). With 2 bases removed from V and 4 bases from J, the gap between germline ends came to 15 bases. From germline, CDR1 is MNHNS and CDR2 SASEGT. This CDR3 has 15 residues. The CDR3 nucleotides read TGTGCCAGCAGTGAATCGGCAGGGGAGAGGTACGAGCAGTACTTC. It yields the protein CASSESAGERYEQYF.

The V call is TRBV5-1, the J call TRBJ1-3, with D unclear. Per the germline V gene, CDR1 is SGHRS and CDR2 is YFSETQ. The V and J ends lost 5 bases and 0 bases respectively, with 9 bases between them. The CDR3 totals 14 residues. The CDR3 protein is CASRPLDSGNTIYF. The CDR3, as DNA: TGCGCCAGCAGGCCCCTGGACTCTGGAAACACCATATATTTT. The full variable domain, its missing parts supplied by reference TRBV5-1 and TRBJ1-3, is KAGVTQTPRYLIKTRGQQVTLSCSPISGHRSVSWYQQTPGQGLQFLFEYFSETQRNKGNFPGRFSGRQFSNSRSEMNVSTLELGDSALYLCASRPLDSGNTIYFGEGSWLTVV.

The rearrangement joins TRBV9 to TRBJ2-7, with a tentative D call TRBD1 (6 bases). V shed 2 bases and J shed 2 bases, with 26 bases lying between them. The CDR3 contains 19 residues. CDR1 SGDLS and CDR2 YYNGEE come from the germline V gene. CDR3 region: CASSVQGRQAPKPPYEQYF. As DNA, the CDR3 is TGTGCCAGCAGCGTCCAGGGCCGACAGGCTCCGAAACCTCCCTACGAGCAGTACTTC. Variable domain in full (rest from reference TRBV9 and TRBJ2-7): DSGVTQTPKHLITATGQRVTLRCSPRSGDLSVYWYQQSLDQGLQFLIQYYNGEERAKGNILERFSAQQFPDLHSELNLSSLELGDSALYFCASSVQGRQAPKPPYEQYFGPGTRLTVT.

A note on this clone: This may be a read error, as it is one base from a much larger clone. The chain recombines TRBV15 with TRBJ2-6, with D unresolved. There are 16 residues in the CDR3. Germline assignment: CDR1 LNHNV and CDR2 YYDKDF (reference sequence). Deletions cut 0 bases from V and 0 bases from J, with 6 bases between. The CDR3 nucleotides are TGTGCCACCAGCAGAGATACGGGCTCTGGGGCCAACGTCCTGACTTTC. Its translation: CATSRDTGSGANVLTF.

The chain is built from TRBV2 and TRBJ1-5; no definite D call. V lost 4 bases and J 4 bases, leaving 11 bases between the germline ends. Germline V CDR1 and CDR2: SNHLY, FYNNEI. This CDR3 contains 14 residues. CDR3 sequence: CASSVGTVNQPQHF. CDR3 coding DNA: TGTGCCAGCAGTGTTGGAACAGTAAATCAGCCCCAGCATTTT.

This rearrangement joins TRBV29-1 to TRBJ2-1; D not certain. Germline V gene data show CDR1 as SQVTM and CDR2 as ANQGSEA. The V end was cut by 4 bases, the J end by 6 bases, with 16 bases between. The CDR3 has 14 amino acids. As DNA, the CDR3 is TGCAGCGTTGGAAGGGTCGGTGCCCTCAATGAGCAGTTCTTC. Encoded protein: CSVGRVGALNEQFF.

The J gene is TRBJ1-5, the V gene TRBV27, with D possibly matching TRBD1 (5 bases). V was clipped by 5 bases and J by 5 bases, with 13 bases between them. Germline loops: CDR1 MNHEY, CDR2 SMNVEV (reference sequence). This CDR3 comprises 14 residues. The CDR3 nucleotides are TGTGCCAGCAGTGAGCAATGGGGGTATCAGCCCCAGCATTTT. Protein product: CASSEQWGYQPQHF.

This clone was counted a single time. The chain joins TRBV9 to TRBJ1-1, with 7 bases identical to TRBD1. V lost 3 bases and J lost 7; bases outside the gene matches: 9. CDR1 is SGDLS, CDR2 YYNGEE, per germline. The CDR3 sequence is 14 residues long. CDR3: CASSGWDSSSEAFF. The CDR3, as DNA: TGTGCCAGCAGCGGATGGGACAGCTCCAGTGAAGCTTTCTTT.

The chain carries TRBV28 and TRBJ2-7; no firm D call. The germline gives CDR1 MDHEN, CDR2 SYDVKM. The CDR3 covers 15 residues. V lost 5 bases and J 0 bases, leaving 14 bases between the germline ends. Written as DNA, the CDR3 is TGTGCCAGCAGTCCCTCGACTGCCGGCTCCTACGAGCAGTACTTC. Amino acids: CASSPSTAGSYEQYF.

The chain is built from TRBV28 and TRBJ2-7; TRBD1 matches at 8 bases. Germline V lookup: CDR1 MDHEN, CDR2 SYDVKM. With V trimmed by 6 bases and J by 1 base, 8 bases remained unmatched. This CDR3 spans 15 amino acids. This chain's CDR3 is CASSGQGVGSYEQYF. The DNA for the CDR3 is TGTGCCAGCAGCGGACAGGGAGTGGGATCCTACGAGCAGTACTTC.

This clone appeared a single time. V is TRBV2 and J is TRBJ1-1; 7 nucleotides match TRBD1. The V gene end was trimmed by 3 bases and the J gene end by 3 bases; junction bases not matched to a gene: 7. The germline V gene encodes CDR1 SNHLY and CDR2 FYNNEI. The CDR3 has 15 amino acids. The CDR3 sequence is CASSDGSGGDTEAFF. CDR3 DNA sequence: TGTGCCAGCAGTGATGGCTCAGGGGGGGACACTGAAGCTTTCTTT.

V gene TRBV15 combines with J gene TRBJ1-2; D may be TRBD1 (5 bases). Germline CDR1 reads LNHNV; CDR2 reads YYDKDF (reference sequence). The CDR3 extends over 17 amino acids. V lost 4 bases and J 2 bases, leaving 20 bases between the germline ends. CDR3 protein: CATSTVGKETENYGYTF. The CDR3 DNA follows: TGTGCCACCAGCACAGTGGGAAAGGAGACAGAGAACTATGGCTACACCTTC.